This section outlines one T cell receptor (beta chain) sequence together with its context. Its matching antigen is unknown. This specimen belongs to a study of a mutant IDH1 vaccine in newly diagnosed glioma. The wider study: Vaccination started 4-6 weeks after radiotherapy alone, or with temozolomide cycles. A roughly 60% male, 37.5% female split and a mean age of approximately 40 years characterized treated patients. Whole-study findings and limits: There seemed to be no relation between pseudoprogression and changes in top peripheral T cell clonotypes.

Repertoires were generated with immunoSEQ multiplex PCR, while TCRdb's copy carries only in-frame clones and drops some. The sample has some 48,000 clones; around 80% are singletons. Time point defined: week 35, safety follow-up. It was 300 ug of mutant IDH1 20-mer peptide that made up each vaccine dose, given with topical imiquimod. Eight vaccine injections were given to patients in weeks 1, 3, 5, 7, 11, 15, 19 and 23. The length of the CDR3 is 14 residues. CDR1 SGHDT and CDR2 YYEEEE come from the germline V gene. The junction had 3 bases not matched to a gene; V was cut back by 5 bases and J by 1 base.

The rearrangement joins TRBV5-6 to TRBJ1-1, with 9 bases that match TRBD1. The sequencing here drew on PBMCs, taken from a glioma patient whose treatment included an IDH1 peptide vaccine. This TCR derives from a man aged 35-49 years with glioma. The CDR3 region is CASREGQGNTEAFF. In nucleotides, the CDR3 is TGTGCCAGCAGGGAGGGACAGGGGAACACTGAAGCTTTCTTT.